The entry below describes one T cell receptor beta chain. Its antigen is not known. Regarding treatment: oral pan-JAK inhibitor, 5-10 mg twice daily. Peripheral blood samples and lesional scalp punch biopsies were obtained from alopecia areata patients. Reverse transcription of extracted RNA yielded cDNA, which provided the sequencing template. Assay used: immunoSEQ multiplex PCR; TCRdb lists only in-frame clones, some missing. The sample consists of approximately 300,000 clones, 55% to 75% of them appearing once. These data originate in a study of CD8+ T cells in alopecia areata. The wider study: In an open-label trial, patients got 5 to 10 mg tofacitinib twice daily. Study-wide points: Higher clonality than in normal scalp was seen in lesional scalp, especially alopecia totalis/universalis. Only a single nonresponder existed, so baseline CD8+ expansion links stay unclear.

Germline V gene sequence: CDR1 SQVTM, CDR2 ANQGSEA. V gave up 0 bases and J gave up 1 base, with 7 bases separating them. The CDR3 length is 15 residues. This TCR was recovered from a human donor with alopecia areata. The V call is TRBV29-1, the J call TRBJ2-6, with D tentatively TRBD1 (6 bases). The source was CD4+ T cells sorted from blood, collected at week 24, from a patient treated with tofacitinib. Here the CDR3 DNA reads TGCAGCGTTGAAGATAGGGGGTCTGGGGCCAACGTCCTGACTTTC. The encoded protein is CSVEDRGSGANVLTF. The full variable domain, its missing parts supplied by reference TRBV29-1 and TRBJ2-6, is SAVISQKPSRDICQRGTSLTIQCQVDSQVTMMFWYRQQPGQSLTLIATANQGSEATYESGFVIDKFPISRPNLTFSTLTVSNMSPEDSSIYLCSVEDRGSGANVLTFGAGSRLTVL.